A selection of T cell receptor beta chains follows, all from one sample in a study of neoadjuvant anti-PD-1 for oral cavity cancer. Clones were sequenced by immunoSEQ multiplex PCR, and TCRdb holds only the in-frame ones, with some missing. This sample has some 61,000 clones; 80% to 90% occur once, and the top ten carry roughly 3.4%. The specimen was PBMCs, collected after nivolumab (anti-PD-1) treatment. The receptors here all came from a person aged 35-79 years with oral cavity squamous cell carcinoma. The CDR3 runs from the conserved cysteine through the conserved F or W. D genes are given only for firm matches. For some rows the clone size is stated as once, few or many, or as a class when expanded; others skip it.

d_call,clone_size,v_call,j_call,cdr3_aa,cdr3_nt
TRBD2,NA,TRBV11-2,TRBJ2-7,CASSLAAGDSYEQYF,TGTGCCAGCAGCTTAGCAGCGGGAGACTCCTACGAGCAGTACTTC
NA,NA,TRBV15,TRBJ1-3,CATSRDRGISGNTIYF,TGTGCCACCAGCAGAGATCGGGGTATATCTGGAAACACCATATATTTT
TRBD2,NA,TRBV30,TRBJ2-3,CAWSTGLANTDTQYF,TGTGCCTGGAGTACCGGACTAGCGAACACAGATACGCAGTATTTT
NA,NA,TRBV15,TRBJ2-3,CATSRDFGTDTQYF,TGTGCCACCAGCAGAGATTTCGGCACAGATACGCAGTATTTT
NA,NA,TRBV28,TRBJ1-5,CASSLGVLRNQPQHF,TGTGCCAGCAGTTTAGGGGTCTTGCGCAATCAGCCCCAGCATTTT
NA,NA,TRBV27,TRBJ2-7,CASSLVRGLSEQYF,TGTGCCAGCAGTTTGGTCCGGGGGCTGAGCGAGCAGTACTTC
NA,once,TRBV7-8,TRBJ1-4,CASSFFGPDEKLFF,TGTGCCAGCAGCTTTTTCGGGCCGGATGAAAAACTGTTTTTT
TRBD2,once,TRBV10-3,TRBJ2-1,CAIRNSGRANNEQFF,TGTGCCATCAGAAATAGCGGGAGGGCCAACAATGAGCAGTTCTTC
NA,few,TRBV18,TRBJ1-2,CASSPLSGYGYTF,TGTGCCAGCTCCCCATTGAGCGGCTATGGCTACACCTTC
NA,NA,TRBV30,TRBJ1-5,CAWSVRGGQPQHF,TGTGCCTGGAGTGTACGTGGGGGCCAGCCCCAGCATTTT
TRBD2,NA,TRBV11-3,TRBJ2-1,CASSRGGFREQFF,TGTGCCAGCAGCCGGGGGGGATTCCGTGAGCAGTTCTTC
TRBD2,NA,TRBV5-6,TRBJ2-3,CASSSTSGGPVKQYF,TGTGCCAGCAGCTCGACTAGCGGGGGCCCCGTCAAGCAGTATTTT
NA,NA,TRBV14,TRBJ2-6,CANAEGRTF,TGTGCCAACGCAGAGGGCAGAACTTTC
NA,NA,TRBV28,TRBJ2-3,CASKEGGTTQYF,TGTGCCAGCAAGGAGGGTGGGACTACGCAGTATTTT
NA,NA,TRBV2,TRBJ1-5,CASSEWDAPRVGQPQHF,TGTGCCAGCAGTGAATGGGATGCCCCCAGGGTAGGTCAGCCCCAGCATTTT
NA,few,TRBV6-5,TRBJ1-3,CASSKQGRNTIYF,TGTGCCAGCAGTAAACAGGGCCGAAACACCATATATTTT
NA,NA,TRBV11-1,TRBJ2-7,CASSQEPGGEQYF,TGTGCCAGCAGCCAGGAGCCAGGTGGCGAGCAGTACTTC
TRBD2,NA,TRBV27,TRBJ2-1,CASSLGTSGNEQFF,TGTGCCAGCAGTTTAGGGACTAGCGGCAATGAGCAGTTCTTC
NA,once,TRBV2,TRBJ1-5,CASSEFEGTVPQHF,TGTGCCAGCAGTGAGTTTGAGGGAACAGTGCCCCAGCATTTT
TRBD1,NA,TRBV5-4,TRBJ1-4,CASSLDQGDGEKLFF,TGTGCCAGCAGCTTGGATCAGGGGGACGGCGAAAAACTGTTTTTT
TRBD2,NA,TRBV2,TRBJ2-1,CASSEAVGEGRNEQFF,TGTGCCAGCAGTGAAGCGGTCGGGGAGGGGAGGAATGAGCAGTTCTTC
NA,NA,TRBV6-6,TRBJ1-3,CASSYSTPGNTIYF,TGTGCCAGCAGTTACTCGACACCCGGAAACACCATATATTTT
NA,NA,TRBV7-2,TRBJ1-5,CASSPDGNSNQPQHF,TGTGCCAGCAGCCCTGACGGGAATAGCAATCAGCCCCAGCATTTT
NA,NA,TRBV28,TRBJ1-5,CASSENQPQHF,TGTGCCAGCAGCGAAAATCAGCCCCAGCATTTT
NA,NA,TRBV15,TRBJ1-1,CATSSIMNTEAFF,TGTGCCACCAGCAGCATAATGAACACTGAAGCTTTCTTT
NA,NA,TRBV7-3,TRBJ1-5,CASSPGGSNQPQHF,TGTGCCAGCAGCCCGGGTGGTAGCAATCAGCCCCAGCATTTT
NA,few,TRBV7-9,TRBJ2-1,CASSWAGNEQFF,TGTGCCAGCAGCTGGGCTGGCAATGAGCAGTTCTTC
TRBD2,NA,TRBV7-8,TRBJ2-1,CASSQIVGGPNEQFF,TGTGCCAGCAGCCAAATCGTGGGAGGGCCCAATGAGCAGTTCTTC